This T cell receptor (beta chain) came from a study of patients and donors after allogeneic stem cell transplantation. TCRdb passed the RT-PCR reads through MiXCR, listing each CDR3 protein once. The data show about 160,000 distinct CDR3 sequences, 24% seen once. Trimming took 5 bases from V and 0 from J; bases not matched to a gene: 10. The CDR3 contains 17 residues. The rearrangement links TRBV12-3 or TRBV12-4 to TRBJ2-1; TRBD2 matches at 7 bases. This receptor was identified in a human donor who was either an allogeneic HSCT recipient or a stem cell or donor lymphocyte infusion donor (not recorded which). It is not recorded whose cells these are; they may come from a transplant donor. The specimen sequenced was blood, either unsorted or a sorted T cell fraction (not recorded which). Here the CDR3 DNA reads TGTGCCAGCAGTATATCCCTAGCGGACAACTCCTACAATGAGCAGTTCTTC. This translates into CASSISLADNSYNEQFF.